The clone carrying this TCR beta chain was seen only a few times. Trimming removed 1 base at V and 5 bases at J, with 6 bases between. The CDR3 runs 12 residues. Germline V gives CDR1 LGHDT, CDR2 YNNKEL (reference sequence). These data originate in a study of CD8 T cells in Susac syndrome. When the RNA was reverse transcribed, random hexamers were used with an input of roughly 0.5 to 1 ug. Amplification of TCR beta CDR3 across 54 Vbeta and 13 Jbeta was performed with immunoSEQ multiplex PCR. Each CDR3 protein is one row after TCRdb ran MiXCR on the immunoSEQ multiplex PCR reads. This sample yields around 180,000 distinct CDR3 sequences, of which approximately 93% are seen a single time; 0.09% to 0.095% belongs to the top ten.

Sequenced sample: CD4+ T cells from PBMCs. The rearrangement uses TRBV3-1 and TRBJ2-7; no reliable D call. The TCR comes from a human donor with multiple sclerosis. Here the CDR3 reads CASSQGRDEQYF. The CDR3 nucleotides read TGTGCCAGCAGCCAAGGAAGGGACGAGCAGTACTTC.